One and the same sample provided the 3 T cell receptor beta chains below, sequenced in a study of diagnostic markers for celiac disease. TCRdb re-called the reads, yielding one record per CDR3 amino acid sequence without DNA. This listing includes approximately 850 distinct CDR3 sequences. The sample consisted of either unsorted cells or a sorted T cell fraction (not recorded which). Source of these receptors: a human donor. This table probably holds off-target reads from a library built for another chain.

The rearrangement links TRBV20-1 to TRBJ2-1. Germline V gene sequence: CDR1 DFQATT, CDR2 SNEGSKA (reference sequence). The CDR3 totals 12 residues. Here the CDR3 reads CSASKSDNEQFF.

Frequency places this clonotype as medium-sized (0.01 to 0.1%). The CDR3 protein is CASSYGGDYGYTF. This chain connects TRBV6-5 to TRBJ1-2. Germline V gives CDR1 MNHEY, CDR2 SVGAGI. The CDR3 covers 13 residues.

The chain uses TRBV4-1 and TRBJ2-1; TCRdb's D call, TRBD2, is unchecked because there is no DNA. This CDR3 is 17 amino acids long. Germline V gene sequence: CDR1 MGHRA, CDR2 YSYEKL. CDR3 residues: CASSPGEGGGLYNEQFF.